The 7 T cell receptor beta chains listed next were all sequenced from one sample in a study of shared clonotypes between healthy human individuals. Measured with immunoSEQ multiplex PCR; TCRdb has only the in-frame clones, and not every one. In the table there are 1.5 million to 2.5 million clones, about 95% of which are singletons. Naive CD8 cells, CD45RO-negative and positively selected for CCR7, excluded terminally differentiated effector memory CD45RA+ cells. The material sequenced was naive CD8+ T cells sorted from blood. The receptors shown here come from a man younger than 35 in good health.

Here the CDR3 reads CASSQDGLAETQYF. CDR3 nucleotide sequence: TGCGCCAGCAGCCAAGATGGACTAGCGGAGACCCAGTACTTC. This chain links TRBV4-3 with TRBJ2-5, with 9 bases fitting TRBD2. This CDR3 is built from 14 residues. V dropped 0 bases and J dropped 5; count of bases not matched to a gene: 1. Per germline, CDR1 LGHNA and CDR2 YSLEER.

About this clone: No DNA is shown, since the ends of the CDR3 on it are uncertain; the CDR3 is the one TCRdb lists. The V gene is TRBV7-9, the J gene TRBJ2-7; the table assigns TRBD1, which was not confirmed against the DNA. From its first to its last residue, the CDR3 has 15 amino acids. Germline V lookup: CDR1 SEHNR, CDR2 FQNEAQ (reference sequence). The CDR3 protein is CASSFRARGEYEQYF.

This rearrangement joins TRBV30 to TRBJ1-1, with 9 bases identical to TRBD1. From germline, CDR1 is GTSNPN and CDR2 SVGIG (reference sequence). The V and J ends lost 4 bases and 5 bases, in that order; junction bases with no gene match: 8. The CDR3 has 14 residues. CDR3 protein: CAWNTGGVGTEAFF. The DNA for the CDR3 is TGTGCCTGGAATACAGGGGGCGTTGGGACTGAAGCTTTCTTT.

This clone was counted a single time. The chain uses TRBV13 and TRBJ2-5; D unresolved. V was shortened by 4 bases and J by 4 bases, with 16 bases between the two germline ends. Germline-derived CDR1 and CDR2 are PRHDT and FYEKMQ (reference sequence). This CDR3 has 15 amino acids. CDR3 bases: TGTGCCAGCAGCTCGGATTCAAGCGCGCCAGAGACCCAGTACTTC. Translated: CASSSDSSAPETQYF.

This CDR3 reads CASSRGEQGYPYEQYF. For the CDR3, the DNA is TGTGCCAGCAGTAGGGGGGAACAGGGATATCCGTACGAGCAGTACTTC. The chain is built from TRBV9 and TRBJ2-7, with D perhaps TRBD1 or TRBD2 (6 bases each). This CDR3 has 16 residues. Germline values: CDR1 SGDLS, CDR2 YYNGEE. Trimming cost V 5 bases and J 4 bases, with 22 bases left between them.

The J gene is TRBJ2-7, the V gene TRBV7-9, with a possible D match to TRBD1 (6 bases). This CDR3 is 14 amino acids long. Trimming removed 3 bases at V and 4 bases at J, with 13 bases between. The germline V gene has CDR1 SEHNR and CDR2 FQNEAQ (reference sequence). In DNA form, the CDR3 reads TGTGCCAGCAGCTTCGGGACATCTACTTACGAGCAGTACTTC. Residues: CASSFGTSTYEQYF.

The V and J genes are TRBV4-3 and TRBJ2-5, with 8 bases fitting TRBD1. Per the germline V gene, CDR1 is LGHNA and CDR2 is YSLEER. CDR3 length: 17 residues. Unmatched junction bases numbered 7, after V lost 0 bases and J lost 1 base. CDR3 loop: CASSQEVLGQAQETQYF. In DNA form, the CDR3 reads TGCGCCAGCAGCCAAGAAGTTCTGGGACAGGCCCAAGAGACCCAGTACTTC.